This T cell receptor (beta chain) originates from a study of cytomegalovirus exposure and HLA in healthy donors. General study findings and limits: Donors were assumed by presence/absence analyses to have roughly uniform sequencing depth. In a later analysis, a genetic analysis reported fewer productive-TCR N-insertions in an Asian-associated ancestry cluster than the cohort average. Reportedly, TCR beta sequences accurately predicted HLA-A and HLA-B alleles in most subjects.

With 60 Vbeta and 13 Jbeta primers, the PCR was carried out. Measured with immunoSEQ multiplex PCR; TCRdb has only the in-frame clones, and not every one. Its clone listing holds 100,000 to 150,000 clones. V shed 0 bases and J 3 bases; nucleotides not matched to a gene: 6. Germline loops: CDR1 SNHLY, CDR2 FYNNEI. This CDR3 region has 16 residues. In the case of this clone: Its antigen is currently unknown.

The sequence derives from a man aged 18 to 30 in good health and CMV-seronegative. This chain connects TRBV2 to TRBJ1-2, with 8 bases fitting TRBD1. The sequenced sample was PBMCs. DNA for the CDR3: TGTGCCAGCAGTGAAGCACAGGGGGGGACTGACTATGGCTACACCTTC. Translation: CASSEAQGGTDYGYTF.